This T cell receptor beta chain stems from a study of early T cells in non-severe SARS-CoV-2 infection. TCRdb reprocessed the 5' RACE reads with MiXCR, giving one entry per CDR3 protein. The table has 70,000 or so distinct CDR3 sequences, approximately 10% seen once. Germline V CDR1 and CDR2: SQVTM, ANQGSEA. The ends lost 6 bases at V and 1 base at J; junction bases unmatched: 6. CDR3 length equals 15 residues. This clonotype showed up just a few times. This sequence was found in an adult who was a healthcare worker with PCR-confirmed SARS-CoV-2 infection or an uninfected control (not recorded which). Sequencing used whole blood. The chain joins TRBV29-1 to TRBJ2-3; TRBD2 matches at 11 bases. The CDR3 DNA sequence: TGCAGCGTGATAACTAGCGGGAGCGGCACAGATACGCAGTATTTT. Translating gives CSVITSGSGTDTQYF.